These 4 T cell receptor beta chains share one sample of origin, sequenced in a study of beta chain features in type 1 diabetes (dated by TCRdb to 2016 to 2019). Preparation of the library involved the immunoSEQ multiplex PCR assay. All of the isolated RNA was reverse transcribed with the High Capacity cDNA Reverse Transcription Kit, so expressed TCRB transcripts were sequenced. What TCRdb holds here is the immuneACCESS table cut down to in-frame rearrangements. Part of the clones is not present; checked against another copy, under half of the missing clones reflect an unresolved V gene, and the others are unexplained. The sample table holds hundreds of thousands of clones, of which approximately 15% were seen once. The ten largest make up 0.035% to 0.045% of the sample. Specimen: naive CD4+ T cells from blood. The cell subset or site label of this sample denotes: true naive CD4+ T cells. Receptors were obtained from a young man in good health.

This clone occurred a few times. Distinct nucleotide sequences in the sample also encode this CDR3. The chain uses TRBV9 and TRBJ2-1, with 9 bases matching TRBD2. The CDR3 extends over 15 amino acids. CDR1 and CDR2 (germline): SGDLS, YYNGEE. Germline trimming cut 1 base from V and 4 bases from J; bases unmatched to any gene: 3. CDR3 sequence reads: CASSVTSGRYNEQFF. CDR3 bases: TGTGCCAGCAGCGTAACTAGCGGGCGTTACAATGAGCAGTTCTTC.

This clone appeared a few times. The chain combines TRBV29-1 with TRBJ1-2; the match to TRBD1 covers 11 bases. CDR3 length: 14 amino acids. Trimming removed 6 bases from V and 2 bases from J; junction bases left unmatched: 5. In germline, CDR1 is SQVTM, CDR2 ANQGSEA. The DNA for the CDR3 is TGCAGCGTCCCGAGGGACAGGGGGAACTATGGCTACACCTTC. Protein sequence: CSVPRDRGNYGYTF.

A few counts support this clone. J is TRBJ2-1 and V is TRBV7-2; D unclear. V was shortened by 7 bases and J by 4 bases, with 8 bases between the two germline ends. Per the germline V gene, CDR1 is SGHTA and CDR2 is FQGNSA. The CDR3 totals 12 residues. For the CDR3, the DNA is TGTGCCAGCAAAGCCGCGTACAATGAGCAGTTCTTC. This sequence encodes CASKAAYNEQFF.

This chain links TRBV5-4 with TRBJ2-7; 9 bases agree with TRBD2. The germline CDR1 and CDR2 sequences are SGHNT and YYREEE (reference sequence). V was pared by 4 bases and J by 3 bases, with 5 bases of the junction left unmatched. The CDR3 runs 14 residues. CDR3: CASSQGLAGYEQYV. For the CDR3, the DNA is TGTGCCAGCAGCCAGGGACTAGCAGGCTACGAGCAGTACGTC.